A selection of T cell receptor beta chains follows, all from one sample in a study of shared clonotypes between healthy human individuals. Clones were read by immunoSEQ multiplex PCR, and TCRdb kept only the in-frame ones, dropping some. The sample includes over a million clones, roughly 96% of them seen just once. The sample consisted of naive CD4+ T cells sorted from blood. The receptors derive from a man aged 30 to 39 in good health. CDR3s include the opening cysteine and the closing phenylalanine or tryptophan. D genes are given only for firm matches. Where a row states a size, it is once, few, many or the class of an expanded clone; other rows omit it.

cdr3_length clone_size d_call j_call v_call cdr3_nt cdr3_aa
16 . TRBD1 TRBJ2-3 TRBV5-4 TGTGCCAGCAGCTTGGCCGGGACAGCGGTGGCAGATACGCAGTATTTT CASSLAGTAVADTQYF
16 . . TRBJ2-7 TRBV11-2 TGTGCCAGCAGCTCCCTACTAGCACCCGCCCCCTACGAGCAGTACTTC CASSSLLAPAPYEQYF
13 once TRBD2 TRBJ2-1 TRBV7-3 TGTGCCAGCAGTCCCCGACTAGCTGGTGAGCAGTTCTTC CASSPRLAGEQFF
15 . TRBD1 TRBJ2-7 TRBV5-1 TGCGCCAGCTCTCATGGGCCAGGGGGCGCTTACGAGCAGTACTTC CASSHGPGGAYEQYF
19 . TRBD2 TRBJ2-7 TRBV7-9 TGTGCCAGCAGCTTCGAGTCGTGGCTAGCGGGAGGCCGTAAGTACGAGCAGTACTTC CASSFESWLAGGRKYEQYF
16 . . TRBJ1-2 TRBV11-2 TGTGCCAGCAGCTTAGATCGGTCTGGGACACATTATGGCTACACCTTC CASSLDRSGTHYGYTF
15 . . TRBJ1-5 TRBV6-1 TGTGCCAGCAGTGAAGTGGACCTTAGCAATCAGCCCCAGCATTTT CASSEVDLSNQPQHF
14 . . TRBJ1-1 TRBV5-1 TGCGCCAGCAGCCTGGGACAAACGAACACTGAAGCTTTCTTT CASSLGQTNTEAFF
18 . . TRBJ2-2 TRBV7-3 TGTGCCAGCAGCTTAATTCGCCGGGGTACCGCGGTCACCGGGGAGCTGTTTTTT CASSLIRRGTAVTGELFF
15 . . TRBJ2-3 TRBV5-1 TGCGCCAGCAGCTTGCGCGGGCCCAGCACAGATACGCAGTATTTT CASSLRGPSTDTQYF
20 . TRBD2 TRBJ2-1 TRBV4-2 TGTGCCAGCAGCCTAAGTGGGTGGGGCGGGAGAAATGGTGATGGCAATGAGCAGTTCTTC CASSLSGWGGRNGDGNEQFF
16 once TRBD2 TRBJ2-7 TRBV5-1 TGCGCCAGCAGCTTGGAACCCAGCGGGAGCTCCTACGAGCAGTACTTC CASSLEPSGSSYEQYF
15 once TRBD2 TRBJ2-7 TRBV6-5 TGTGCCAGCAGCCTATTAGCGGGAGGGCCGGGTGAGTGGTACTTC CASSLLAGGPGEWYF
13 . . TRBJ1-1 TRBV28 TGTGCCAGCAGTATTCGACAGGACACTGAAGCTTTCTTT CASSIRQDTEAFF
16 . . TRBJ2-1 TRBV7-2 TGTGCCAGCAGCAGGAAGGCCGCAACCTCCTACAATGAGCAGTTCTTC CASSRKAATSYNEQFF
13 . TRBD1 TRBJ1-5 TRBV2 TGTGCCAGCAGACGGGACAGTAATCAGCCCCAGCATTTT CASRRDSNQPQHF